The rows below give T cell receptor beta chains drawn from one sample of a study of blood T cells in healthy people across ages. Using its own MiXCR run on the 5' RACE reads, TCRdb lists one record per CDR3 protein. The table lists more than 700,000 distinct CDR3 sequences, about 48% of them singletons. Sequenced material: blood. The receptors come from an elderly man in good health. CDR3s include the opening cysteine and the closing phenylalanine or tryptophan. D genes are given only for firm matches. Size is stated for part of the rows, as once, few or many counts, or as a class when the clone is expanded.

J	size	D	V	CDR3	DNA
TRBJ2-4	.	.	TRBV4-2	CASSQEVGLTNIQYF	TGTGCCAGCAGCCAAGAAGTAGGCCTAACAAACATTCAGTACTTC
TRBJ2-5	.	.	TRBV6-6	CASSFSGPGSTQYF	TGTGCCAGCAGTTTTTCCGGGCCAGGATCGACCCAGTACTTC
TRBJ1-6	.	.	TRBV5-1	CASSPDGPPASPLHF	TGCGCCAGCAGCCCGGACGGGCCCCCGGCTTCACCCCTCCACTTT
TRBJ1-3	.	TRBD1	TRBV7-9	CASSPRQGSSGNTIYF	TGTGCCAGCAGCCCGAGACAGGGGAGCTCTGGAAACACCATATATTTT
TRBJ2-7	.	TRBD1	TRBV9	CASSHGTGNEQYF	TGTGCCAGCAGCCACGGGACAGGGAACGAGCAGTACTTC
TRBJ2-1	once	TRBD2	TRBV6-6	CASGGGFDNEQFF	TGTGCCAGCGGGGGAGGGTTTGATAATGAGCAGTTCTTC
TRBJ2-3	few	TRBD2	TRBV20-1	CSAHRLAGGWFSTDTQYF	TGCAGTGCTCATCGACTAGCGGGAGGATGGTTTAGCACAGATACGCAGTATTTT
TRBJ1-2	.	.	TRBV27	CASSLSLTANYGYTF	TGTGCCAGCAGTTTATCCCTTACAGCGAACTATGGCTACACCTTC
TRBJ2-1	.	.	TRBV12-3/TRBV12-4	CASSIDRPYNEQFF	TGTGCCAGCAGTATCGACAGGCCCTACAATGAGCAGTTCTTC
TRBJ1-5	few	TRBD1	TRBV12-3/TRBV12-4	CASSVGTGNQPQHF	TGTGCCAGCAGTGTAGGGACAGGGAATCAGCCCCAGCATTTT